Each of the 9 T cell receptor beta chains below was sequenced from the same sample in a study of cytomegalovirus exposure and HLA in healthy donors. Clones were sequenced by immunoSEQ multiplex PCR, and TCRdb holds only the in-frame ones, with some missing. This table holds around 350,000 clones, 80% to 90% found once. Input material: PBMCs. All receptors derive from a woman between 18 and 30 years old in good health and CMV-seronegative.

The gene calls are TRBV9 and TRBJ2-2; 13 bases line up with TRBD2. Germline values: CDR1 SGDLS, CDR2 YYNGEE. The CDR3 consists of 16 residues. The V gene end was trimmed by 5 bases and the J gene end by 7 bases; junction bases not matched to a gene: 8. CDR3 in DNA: TGTGCCAGCAGACCCACTAGCGGGGGGGCCGGCGGGGAGCTGTTTTTT. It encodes CASRPTSGGAGGELFF.

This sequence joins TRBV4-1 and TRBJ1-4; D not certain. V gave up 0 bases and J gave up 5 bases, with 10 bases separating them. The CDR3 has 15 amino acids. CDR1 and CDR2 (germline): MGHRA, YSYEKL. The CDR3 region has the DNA TGCGCCAGCAGCCAAGATCGGACTCTAAATGAAAAACTGTTTTTT. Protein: CASSQDRTLNEKLFF.

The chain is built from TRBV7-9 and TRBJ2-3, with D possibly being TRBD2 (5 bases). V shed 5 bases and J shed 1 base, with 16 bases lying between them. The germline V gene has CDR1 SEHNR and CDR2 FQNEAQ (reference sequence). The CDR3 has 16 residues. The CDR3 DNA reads TGTGCCAGCAGCCGAGGGTGGAAAGAGGGCACAGATACGCAGTATTTT. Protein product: CASSRGWKEGTDTQYF.

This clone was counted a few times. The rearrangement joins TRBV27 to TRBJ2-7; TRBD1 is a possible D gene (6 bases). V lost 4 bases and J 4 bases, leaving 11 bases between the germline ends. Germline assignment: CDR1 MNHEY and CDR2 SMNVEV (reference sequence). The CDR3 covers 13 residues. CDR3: CASSWARGYEQYF. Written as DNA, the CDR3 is TGTGCCAGCAGTTGGGCCAGGGGATACGAGCAGTACTTC.

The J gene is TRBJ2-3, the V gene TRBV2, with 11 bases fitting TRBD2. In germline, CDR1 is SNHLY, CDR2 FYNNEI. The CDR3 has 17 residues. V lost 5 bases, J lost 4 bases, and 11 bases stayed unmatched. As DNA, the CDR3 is TGTGCCAGCAGTCCCCCGGTAGCGGGAGGGGACGCAGATACGCAGTATTTT. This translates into CASSPPVAGGDADTQYF.

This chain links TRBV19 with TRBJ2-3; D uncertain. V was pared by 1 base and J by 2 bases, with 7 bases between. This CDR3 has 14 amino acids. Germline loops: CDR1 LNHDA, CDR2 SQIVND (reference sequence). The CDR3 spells CASSIVAHTDTQYF. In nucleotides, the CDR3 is TGTGCCAGTAGTATAGTGGCCCACACAGATACGCAGTATTTT.

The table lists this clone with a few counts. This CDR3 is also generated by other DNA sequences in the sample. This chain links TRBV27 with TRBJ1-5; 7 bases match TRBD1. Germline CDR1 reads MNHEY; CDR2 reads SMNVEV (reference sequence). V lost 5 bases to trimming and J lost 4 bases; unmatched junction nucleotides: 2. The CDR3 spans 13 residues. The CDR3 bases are TGTGCCAGCAGTCTACAGGGGAATCAGCCCCAGCATTTT. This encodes CASSLQGNQPQHF.

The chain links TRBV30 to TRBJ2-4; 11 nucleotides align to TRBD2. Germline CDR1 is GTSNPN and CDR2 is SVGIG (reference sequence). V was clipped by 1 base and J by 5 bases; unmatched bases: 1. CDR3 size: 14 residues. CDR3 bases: TGTGCCTGGAGTGAACTAGCGGGGGAAAACATTCAGTACTTC. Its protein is CAWSELAGENIQYF.

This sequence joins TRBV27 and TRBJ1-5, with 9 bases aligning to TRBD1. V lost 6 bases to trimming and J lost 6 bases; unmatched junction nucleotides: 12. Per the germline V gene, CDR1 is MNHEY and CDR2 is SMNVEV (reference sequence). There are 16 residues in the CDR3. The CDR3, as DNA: TGTGCCAGCAGCCCCACTACAGGGGGCTTGGGTCAGCCCCAGCATTTT. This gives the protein CASSPTTGGLGQPQHF.